This is a list of T cell receptor beta chains from one sample in a study of shared clonotypes between healthy human individuals. Assay: immunoSEQ multiplex PCR; the TCRdb copy retains only in-frame clones and omits some. The sample records hundreds of thousands of clones, around 80% being singletons. Sequencing was performed on PBMCs. These receptors came from a woman in her thirties or forties in good health. Some clones in this sample may be carry-over from other donors' samples. Both conserved end residues are part of each CDR3. Fields, in order: CDR3 length, J gene, clone size, V gene, D gene, CDR3 protein, CDR3 DNA. A D gene is named only where the DNA matches it firmly. Some rows have no size entry. The others give once, few or many, or a class for an expanded clone.

len: 17
j_gene: TRBJ2-3
abundance: .
v_gene: TRBV5-4
d_gene: .
CDR3aa: CASSLAPRLVLKDTQYF
CDR3nt: TGTGCCAGCAGCTTGGCCCCCCGACTAGTTTTGAAAGATACGCAGTATTTT

len: 16
j_gene: TRBJ1-3
abundance: .
v_gene: TRBV30
d_gene: .
CDR3aa: CAWSVKLRGLGDTIYF
CDR3nt: TGTGCCTGGAGTGTAAAGTTGAGGGGATTGGGAGACACCATATATTTT

len: 15
j_gene: TRBJ2-2
abundance: .
v_gene: TRBV5-4
d_gene: TRBD2
CDR3aa: CASSLLLAGGGELFF
CDR3nt: TGTGCCAGCAGCCTTCTCCTAGCGGGAGGTGGGGAGCTGTTTTTT

len: 16
j_gene: TRBJ2-7
abundance: few
v_gene: TRBV4-3
d_gene: .
CDR3aa: CASSLPSPESSYEQYF
CDR3nt: TGCGCCAGCAGCCTTCCGAGTCCCGAAAGCTCCTACGAGCAGTACTTC

len: 15
j_gene: TRBJ2-1
abundance: .
v_gene: TRBV6-1
d_gene: .
CDR3aa: CATEGGRSSYNEQFF
CDR3nt: TGTGCGACAGAGGGGGGGAGAAGCTCCTACAATGAGCAGTTCTTC

len: 11
j_gene: TRBJ1-2
abundance: many
v_gene: TRBV28
d_gene: .
CDR3aa: CASTSWYGYTF
CDR3nt: TGTGCCAGCACCTCCTGGTATGGCTACACCTTC

len: 14
j_gene: TRBJ2-1
abundance: .
v_gene: TRBV25-1
d_gene: .
CDR3aa: CASSGGRGGNEQFF
CDR3nt: TGTGCCAGCAGTGGTGGGCGAGGGGGAAATGAGCAGTTCTTC

len: 19
j_gene: TRBJ1-1
abundance: .
v_gene: TRBV11-2
d_gene: TRBD1
CDR3aa: CASSLGEGTGPAFVAEAFF
CDR3nt: TGTGCCAGCAGCTTAGGAGAGGGGACAGGGCCCGCGTTCGTCGCTGAAGCTTTCTTT

len: 13
j_gene: TRBJ2-3
abundance: .
v_gene: TRBV9
d_gene: .
CDR3aa: CASSVRGGDTQYF
CDR3nt: TGTGCCAGCAGCGTAAGGGGGGGAGATACGCAGTATTTT

len: 14
j_gene: TRBJ2-4
abundance: .
v_gene: TRBV7-2
d_gene: .
CDR3aa: CASSLEGGRNIQYF
CDR3nt: TGTGCCAGCAGCTTAGAAGGGGGTAGGAACATTCAGTACTTC

len: 13
j_gene: TRBJ1-5
abundance: .
v_gene: TRBV27
d_gene: .
CDR3aa: CASSIGLHGTQHF
CDR3nt: TGTGCCAGCAGCATAGGACTTCACGGGACCCAGCATTTT

len: 16
j_gene: TRBJ1-5
abundance: .
v_gene: TRBV28
d_gene: TRBD1
CDR3aa: CAAKQGGPYSNQPQHF
CDR3nt: TGTGCCGCAAAGCAGGGGGGACCATATAGCAATCAGCCCCAGCATTTT

len: 13
j_gene: TRBJ2-3
abundance: .
v_gene: TRBV7-3
d_gene: .
CDR3aa: CASSGHSTDTQYF
CDR3nt: TGTGCCAGCAGCGGACATTCCACAGATACGCAGTATTTT

len: 11
j_gene: TRBJ2-7
abundance: few
v_gene: TRBV14
d_gene: .
CDR3aa: CASNQVYEQYF
CDR3nt: TGTGCCAGCAACCAAGTTTACGAGCAGTACTTC

len: 15
j_gene: TRBJ1-2
abundance: .
v_gene: TRBV7-2
d_gene: TRBD1
CDR3aa: CASSRKGQPGYGYTF
CDR3nt: TGTGCCAGCAGCAGAAAGGGACAGCCCGGCTATGGCTACACCTTC

len: 16
j_gene: TRBJ1-3
abundance: .
v_gene: TRBV7-6
d_gene: .
CDR3aa: CASSLSGRGSGNTIYF
CDR3nt: TGTGCCAGCAGCCTAAGTGGTAGGGGATCTGGAAACACCATATATTTT

len: 17
j_gene: TRBJ2-1
abundance: .
v_gene: TRBV28
d_gene: TRBD2
CDR3aa: CASTGTSGGTTYNEQFF
CDR3nt: TGTGCCAGCACCGGGACTAGCGGGGGGACCACCTACAATGAGCAGTTCTTC

len: 15
j_gene: TRBJ1-5
abundance: .
v_gene: TRBV4-1
d_gene: .
CDR3aa: CASSPGTGSNQPQHF
CDR3nt: TGCGCCAGCAGCCCGGGGACGGGAAGCAATCAGCCCCAGCATTTT

len: 16
j_gene: TRBJ1-3
abundance: .
v_gene: TRBV6-5
d_gene: .
CDR3aa: CASSYDSVWGENTIYF
CDR3nt: TGTGCCAGCAGTTACGATTCGGTTTGGGGAGAAAACACCATATATTTT

len: 13
j_gene: TRBJ2-7
abundance: .
v_gene: TRBV6-1
d_gene: .
CDR3aa: CASSESGFYEQYF
CDR3nt: TGTGCCAGCAGTGAATCGGGGTTCTACGAGCAGTACTTC

len: 16
j_gene: TRBJ2-3
abundance: few
v_gene: TRBV5-1
d_gene: TRBD2
CDR3aa: CASSLGTSGSTDTQYF
CDR3nt: TGCGCCAGCAGCTTGGGGACTAGCGGTAGCACAGATACGCAGTATTTT

len: 11
j_gene: TRBJ2-7
abundance: .
v_gene: TRBV30
d_gene: .
CDR3aa: CAWSEGYEQYF
CDR3nt: TGTGCCTGGAGTGAGGGGTACGAGCAGTACTTC

len: 16
j_gene: TRBJ2-7
abundance: .
v_gene: TRBV15
d_gene: .
CDR3aa: CATSRVPRAGYYEQYF
CDR3nt: TGTGCCACCAGCAGAGTGCCTAGGGCAGGATACTACGAGCAGTACTTC

len: 14
j_gene: TRBJ1-2
abundance: .
v_gene: TRBV28
d_gene: .
CDR3aa: CASSYRGSSGGYTF
CDR3nt: TGTGCCAGCAGTTATAGGGGGTCCTCCGGGGGCTACACCTTC

len: 14
j_gene: TRBJ1-2
abundance: .
v_gene: TRBV2
d_gene: .
CDR3aa: CASSMIGSNYGYTF
CDR3nt: TGTGCCAGCAGTATGATCGGCTCTAACTATGGCTACACCTTC

len: 16
j_gene: TRBJ1-4
abundance: .
v_gene: TRBV4-2
d_gene: .
CDR3aa: CASSQGAGSGNEKLFF
CDR3nt: TGTGCCAGCAGCCAAGGTGCAGGGTCGGGTAATGAAAAACTGTTTTTT

len: 14
j_gene: TRBJ1-1
abundance: .
v_gene: TRBV2
d_gene: .
CDR3aa: CASSPLTVNTEAFF
CDR3nt: TGTGCCAGCAGCCCCCTGACAGTGAACACTGAAGCTTTCTTT

len: 14
j_gene: TRBJ2-1
abundance: few
v_gene: TRBV9
d_gene: TRBD2
CDR3aa: CASSVGAGDNEQFF
CDR3nt: TGTGCCAGCAGCGTAGGAGCGGGAGACAATGAGCAGTTCTTC

len: 14
j_gene: TRBJ2-7
abundance: .
v_gene: TRBV28
d_gene: .
CDR3aa: CASSSTRDSGEQYF
CDR3nt: TGTGCCAGCAGTTCTACCCGGGACTCCGGCGAGCAGTACTTC

len: 15
j_gene: TRBJ1-4
abundance: .
v_gene: TRBV9
d_gene: TRBD1
CDR3aa: CASSTPGGANEKLFF
CDR3nt: TGTGCCAGCAGCACTCCAGGGGGCGCGAATGAAAAACTGTTTTTT

len: 13
j_gene: TRBJ1-1
abundance: few
v_gene: TRBV29-1
d_gene: TRBD1
CDR3aa: CSAVTGVNTEAFF
CDR3nt: TGCAGCGCCGTGACAGGGGTGAACACTGAAGCTTTCTTT

len: 13
j_gene: TRBJ1-1
abundance: .
v_gene: TRBV7-3
d_gene: TRBD1
CDR3aa: CASSLDRATEAFF
CDR3nt: TGTGCCAGCAGCCTCGACAGGGCCACTGAAGCTTTCTTT

len: 16
j_gene: TRBJ2-7
abundance: .
v_gene: TRBV11-2
d_gene: TRBD2
CDR3aa: CASSLVSRLAGGEQYF
CDR3nt: TGTGCCAGCAGCTTAGTTTCCAGACTAGCGGGAGGCGAGCAGTACTTC

len: 13
j_gene: TRBJ1-2
abundance: .
v_gene: TRBV7-2
d_gene: .
CDR3aa: CASSVNMVRGYTF
CDR3nt: TGTGCCAGCAGCGTTAATATGGTTCGTGGCTACACCTTC

len: 14
j_gene: TRBJ1-1
abundance: .
v_gene: TRBV5-1
d_gene: .
CDR3aa: CASSLRVGNTEAFF
CDR3nt: TGCGCCAGCAGCTTAAGGGTAGGGAACACTGAAGCTTTCTTT

len: 15
j_gene: TRBJ2-1
abundance: .
v_gene: TRBV5-1
d_gene: TRBD1
CDR3aa: CASSLEQGAHNEQFF
CDR3nt: TGCGCCAGCAGCTTGGAACAGGGGGCCCACAATGAGCAGTTCTTC